Shown below are 24 T cell receptor beta chains from a single sample sequenced in a study of blood T cell repertoires in COVID-19. Sequenced by immunoSEQ multiplex PCR; TCRdb stores in-frame clones only, minus some. Among 100,000 to 150,000 clones listed, roughly three quarters were seen once. Sequencing was carried out using peripheral blood. These TCRs come from a man aged 35 to 55 with active or convalescent COVID-19.

The chain has TRBV3-1 (or the pseudogene TRBV3-2) and TRBJ2-7; D gene ambiguous. Trimming removed 0 bases from V and 6 bases from J, with 12 bases in between. The germline V gene encodes CDR1 LGHDT and CDR2 YNNKEL (reference sequence). The CDR3 sequence is 14 residues long. The CDR3 here is CASSQDPVSAEQYF. CDR3 nucleotides: TGTGCCAGCAGCCAAGATCCAGTAAGTGCCGAGCAGTACTTC.

This chain uses TRBV21-1 with TRBJ2-2; the table's TRBD2 call for D was not verified on the DNA. TRBV21-1 is a listed pseudogene. The CDR3 has 14 residues. This CDR3 is CASRGQGRAGELFF. Written as DNA, the CDR3 is TGTGCCAGCAGAGGGCAGGGGAGGGCCGGGGAGCTGTTTTTT.

For this clone: This same CDR3 is encoded by further DNA sequences in the sample. The chain is built from TRBV7-2 and TRBJ2-7, with 7 bases lining up with TRBD1. This CDR3 is 15 amino acids long. The junction had 7 bases not matched to a gene; V was cut back by 0 bases and J by 5 bases. Germline CDR1 and CDR2: SGHTA and FQGNSA. The CDR3 protein is CASSLAFGTANEQYF. For the CDR3, the DNA is TGTGCCAGCAGCTTAGCTTTCGGGACAGCAAACGAGCAGTACTTC.

The chain couples TRBV11-3 to TRBJ1-1; perhaps TRBD1 as D (6 bases). Trimming cost V 7 bases and J 5 bases, with 17 bases left between them. The CDR3 length is 14 residues. CDR1 and CDR2 from the germline V gene are SGHNT and YENEEA. The CDR3 nucleotides are TGTGCCAGCACGCCAGTGGGGGGGCGAACTGAAGCTTTCTTT. Protein: CASTPVGGRTEAFF. Based on the CDR3 plus reference TRBV11-3 and TRBJ1-1, the full variable domain is EAGVVQSPRYKIIEKKQPVAFWCNPISGHNTLYWYLQNLGQGPELLIRYENEEAVDDSQLPKDRFSAERLKGVDSTLKIQPAELGDSAVYLCASTPVGGRTEAFFGQGTRLTVV.

The CDR3 region is CASRQFSYEQYF. DNA for the CDR3: TGTGCCAGCAGGCAGTTCTCCTACGAGCAGTACTTC. The rearrangement links TRBV6-5 to TRBJ2-7; D unclear. Trimming pared 6 bases from V and 0 bases from J, leaving 6 bases between. The CDR3 length is 12 residues. Germline V CDR1 and CDR2: MNHEY, SVGAGI.

The V gene is TRBV7-9, the J gene TRBJ2-1; 7 nucleotides match TRBD2. The CDR3 length is 13 residues. The junction had 0 bases not matched to a gene; V was cut back by 1 base and J by 6 bases. Germline CDR1 reads SEHNR; CDR2 reads FQNEAQ (reference sequence). The CDR3 DNA reads TGTGCCAGCAGCTTAGAGCGGGGCAATGAGCAGTTCTTC. It codes for CASSLERGNEQFF.

This clone was counted only a few times. The V and J genes are TRBV29-1 and TRBJ1-2, with TRBD1 matching over 8 bases. The V gene's germline CDR1 is SQVTM and CDR2 ANQGSEA. The CDR3 has 14 residues. The junction had 7 bases not matched to a gene; V was cut back by 4 bases and J by 3 bases. The CDR3 DNA follows: TGCAGCGTTGGGGAGCAGGGGGCGGACTATGGCTACACCTTC. As protein: CSVGEQGADYGYTF.

This clone was seen once. The V and J genes are TRBV7-9 and TRBJ1-4; no clear D. The CDR3 runs 13 residues. V was clipped by 1 base and J by 10 bases, with 10 bases between them. CDR1 is SEHNR, CDR2 FQNEAQ, per germline (reference sequence). The CDR3 DNA reads as TGTGCCAGCAGCTTAGGTTCTTCGGGAAAACTGTTTTTT. It is translated as CASSLGSSGKLFF.

The chain uses TRBV19 and TRBJ1-5, with 9 bases fitting TRBD1. The V gene end was trimmed by 7 bases and the J gene end by 5 bases; junction bases not matched to a gene: 12. Germline-derived CDR1 and CDR2 are LNHDA and SQIVND (reference sequence). This CDR3 has 16 residues. This CDR3 reads CASISRGDRAYQPQHF. The CDR3 coding sequence is TGTGCCAGTATCTCGAGAGGGGACAGGGCTTATCAGCCCCAGCATTTT.

V is TRBV7-8 and J is TRBJ2-7; TRBD2 might be the D (6 bases). This CDR3 has 15 amino acids. Germline V gene sequence: CDR1 SGHVS, CDR2 FQNEAQ. The V end lost 4 bases, the J end lost 6 bases, and 19 bases lay between the germline ends. The DNA for the CDR3 is TGTGCCAGCAGCTCTTTAGCGGCTGCCCGGGGCGAGCAGTACTTC. Translated, it gives CASSSLAAARGEQYF.

This chain links TRBV28 with TRBJ2-3; the match to TRBD1 covers 7 bases. CDR1 and CDR2 from the germline V gene are MDHEN and SYDVKM. The CDR3 is 15 residues long. Losses at the gene ends were 1 base for V and 2 bases for J; bases not matched to a gene: 3. The CDR3 is CASSLSGQITDTQYF. CDR3 nucleotide sequence: TGTGCCAGCAGTTTATCGGGACAGATCACAGATACGCAGTATTTT.

This clone was seen a few times. The chain uses TRBV7-3 and TRBJ1-1; 8 bases align to TRBD1. The CDR3 is 18 residues long. The V gene's germline CDR1 is SGHTA and CDR2 FQGTGA. J gave up 0 bases and V 1 base, and 10 bases lay outside the gene matches. CDR3 nucleotide sequence: TGTGCCAGCAGCTTAAGACCCCTACCGGGACAGGTGAACACTGAAGCTTTCTTT. Its protein product is CASSLRPLPGQVNTEAFF.

The chain combines TRBV7-2 with TRBJ1-1; D perhaps matches TRBD1 (6 bases). This CDR3 spans 16 amino acids. Germline CDR1 is SGHTA and CDR2 is FQGNSA. The ends were cut back, 5 bases at V and 0 bases at J, with 16 bases in the middle. As DNA, the CDR3 is TGTGCCAGCAGCCCCCACAGGGAAGATATGAACACTGAAGCTTTCTTT. Its translation is CASSPHREDMNTEAFF.

This clone was detected once. The chain uses TRBV6-5 and TRBJ1-4, with no clear D. Germline values: CDR1 MNHEY, CDR2 SVGAGI. V gave up 0 bases and J gave up 7 bases, with 9 bases separating them. The CDR3 is 14 amino acids. The DNA for the CDR3 is TGTGCCAGCAGTTACTCGGGGAGGGCTGAAAAACTGTTTTTT. Protein sequence: CASSYSGRAEKLFF.

The J gene is TRBJ2-4, the V gene TRBV28; D perhaps matches TRBD2 (6 bases). Trimming cost V 3 bases and J 10 bases, with 22 bases left between them. The CDR3 loop spans 16 amino acids. Germline values: CDR1 MDHEN, CDR2 SYDVKM. The CDR3 DNA sequence: TGTGCCAGCAGTTTGGCCCTGGAGGGAAATAAAGGGATTCAGTACTTC. It translates to CASSLALEGNKGIQYF.

The chain links TRBV25-1 to TRBJ2-1, with 9 bases matching TRBD2. With 5 bases clipped from V and 0 bases from J, the junction kept 5 bases outside the gene matches. The CDR3 totals 16 residues. Germline CDR1 is MGHDK and CDR2 is SYGVNS. The CDR3 reads CASSNAGGSSYNEQFF. The CDR3 DNA sequence: TGTGCCAGCAGTAACGCGGGAGGGAGCTCCTACAATGAGCAGTTCTTC. Together with reference TRBV25-1 and TRBJ2-1, the CDR3 gives the full variable domain: EADIYQTPRYLVIGTGKKITLECSQTMGHDKMYWYQQDPGMELHLIHYSYGVNSTEKGDLSSESTVSRIRTEHFPLTLESARPSHTSQYLCASSNAGGSSYNEQFFGPGTRLTVL.

V is TRBV24-1 and J is TRBJ2-1; TRBD2 matches at 11 bases. Germline V gene lookup returns CDR1 KGHDR and CDR2 SFDVKD. V shed 4 bases and J 2 bases; nucleotides not matched to a gene: 3. The CDR3 is made up of 16 amino acids. CDR3 loop: CATSETLAGAYNEQFF. CDR3 coding DNA: TGTGCCACCAGTGAAACACTAGCGGGAGCCTACAATGAGCAGTTCTTC.

The chain is built from TRBV9 and TRBJ1-1, with D uncertain. CDR3 length: 15 residues. V was cut by 0 bases and J by 5 bases, with 14 bases left in between. Looked up from germline, CDR1 is SGDLS and CDR2 is YYNGEE. CDR3 nucleotides: TGTGCCAGCAGCGTAGATCCAGGAACTCTGACTGAAGCTTTCTTT. Its translation is CASSVDPGTLTEAFF.

Details on this clone: Other DNA sequences in this specimen translate into the identical CDR3. The V call is TRBV27, the J call TRBJ1-5, with 9 nucleotides matching TRBD1. The germline gives CDR1 MNHEY, CDR2 SMNVEV (reference sequence). The CDR3 is 13 amino acids. J was trimmed by 5 bases and V by 5 bases; bases with no gene match: 1. The CDR3 reads CASSRQGDQPQHF. CDR3 DNA sequence: TGTGCCAGCAGTCGACAGGGGGATCAGCCCCAGCATTTT.

The chain uses TRBV3-1 (or the pseudogene TRBV3-2) and TRBJ2-1; the D gene is possibly TRBD1 (6 bases). With 4 bases removed from V and 12 bases from J, the gap between germline ends came to 13 bases. Germline lookup yields CDR1 LGHDT and CDR2 YNNKEL (reference sequence). The CDR3 loop spans 12 amino acids. The DNA of the CDR3 is TGTGCCAGCAGCCCGACGACAGGCGGGCAGTTCTTC. It translates to CASSPTTGGQFF.

As concerns this clone: A much larger clone differs by one base, so this may be a read error. The CDR3 protein is CASRGQGAYEQYF. CDR3 DNA: TGTGCCAGCAGGGGACAGGGGGCCTACGAGCAGTACTTC. The V gene is TRBV2, the J gene TRBJ2-7; 11 positions match TRBD1. Per the germline V gene, CDR1 is SNHLY and CDR2 is FYNNEI. The CDR3 contains 13 residues. V lost 6 bases to trimming and J lost 2 bases; unmatched junction nucleotides: 0.

V is TRBV5-1 and J is TRBJ1-1; D gene unclear. CDR1 and CDR2 from the germline V gene are SGHRS and YFSETQ. This CDR3 contains 14 residues. The germline V and J ends were trimmed by 3 bases and 1 base, with 10 bases remaining between them. The CDR3 DNA is TGCGCCAGCAGCTGGGAGACGGGGAACACTGAAGCTTTCTTT. Residues: CASSWETGNTEAFF.

The chain links TRBV7-2 to TRBJ2-1, with 7 bases lining up with TRBD2. Germline CDR1 is SGHTA and CDR2 is FQGNSA. The trim removed 7 bases at V and 4 bases at J, leaving 10 bases unmatched. The CDR3 spans 15 residues. CDR3 in DNA: TGTGCCAGCACCTCTGACCGGCGGGGGTACAATGAGCAGTTCTTC. The encoded protein is CASTSDRRGYNEQFF.

V is TRBV24-1 and J is TRBJ1-5, with D maybe TRBD1 (5 bases). The length of the CDR3 is 16 residues. With 3 bases removed from V and 3 bases from J, the gap between germline ends came to 14 bases. CDR1 KGHDR and CDR2 SFDVKD come from the germline V gene. The CDR3 coding sequence is TGTGCCACCAGTGATCCATCTCGGGGGACCAATCAGCCCCAGCATTTT. Translated, it gives CATSDPSRGTNQPQHF.